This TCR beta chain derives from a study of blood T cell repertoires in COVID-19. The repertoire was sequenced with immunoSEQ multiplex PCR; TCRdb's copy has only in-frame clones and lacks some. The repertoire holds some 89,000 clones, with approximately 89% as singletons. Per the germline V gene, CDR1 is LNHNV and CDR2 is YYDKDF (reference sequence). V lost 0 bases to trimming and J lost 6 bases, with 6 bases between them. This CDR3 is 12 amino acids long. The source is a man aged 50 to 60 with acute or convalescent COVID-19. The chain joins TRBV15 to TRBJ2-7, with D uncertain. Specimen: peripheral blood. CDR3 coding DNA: TGTGCCACCAGCAGAGATAAACTCGAGCAGTACTTC. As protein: CATSRDKLEQYF.